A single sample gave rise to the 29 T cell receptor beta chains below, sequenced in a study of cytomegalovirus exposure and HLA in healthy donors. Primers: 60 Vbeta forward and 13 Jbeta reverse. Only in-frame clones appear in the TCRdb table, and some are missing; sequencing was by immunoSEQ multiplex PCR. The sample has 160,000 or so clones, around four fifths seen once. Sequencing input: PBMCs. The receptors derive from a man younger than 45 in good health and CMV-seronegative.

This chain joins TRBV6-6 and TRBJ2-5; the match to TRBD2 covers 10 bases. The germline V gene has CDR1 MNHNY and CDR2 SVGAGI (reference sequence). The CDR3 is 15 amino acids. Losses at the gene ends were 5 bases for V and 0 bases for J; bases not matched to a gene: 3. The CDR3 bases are TGTGCCAGCAGTCCTAGCGGGGGTAACCAAGAGACCCAGTACTTC. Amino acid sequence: CASSPSGGNQETQYF.

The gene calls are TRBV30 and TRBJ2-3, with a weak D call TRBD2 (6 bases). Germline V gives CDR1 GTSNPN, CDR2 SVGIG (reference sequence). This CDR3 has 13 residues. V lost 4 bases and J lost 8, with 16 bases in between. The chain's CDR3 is CAWNGSPGGTQYF. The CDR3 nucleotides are TGTGCCTGGAACGGGAGTCCCGGGGGTACGCAGTATTTT.

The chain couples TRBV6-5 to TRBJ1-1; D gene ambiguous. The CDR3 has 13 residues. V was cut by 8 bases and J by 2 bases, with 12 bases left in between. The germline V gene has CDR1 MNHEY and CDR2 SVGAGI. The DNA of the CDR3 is TGTGCCAGCCGAGGCAGCCAAAACACTGAAGCTTTCTTT. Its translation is CASRGSQNTEAFF.

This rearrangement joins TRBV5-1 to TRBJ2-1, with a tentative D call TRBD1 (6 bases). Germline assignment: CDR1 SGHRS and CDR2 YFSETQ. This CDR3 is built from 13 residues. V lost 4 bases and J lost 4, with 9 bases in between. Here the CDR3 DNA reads TGCGCCAGCAGCCCTGGACAGTACAATGAGCAGTTCTTC. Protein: CASSPGQYNEQFF.

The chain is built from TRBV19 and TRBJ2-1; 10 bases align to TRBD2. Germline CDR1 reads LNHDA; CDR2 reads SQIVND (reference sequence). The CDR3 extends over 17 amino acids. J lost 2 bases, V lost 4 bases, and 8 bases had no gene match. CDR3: CASSSTSGTSPYNEQFF. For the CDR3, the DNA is TGTGCCAGTAGTAGTACTAGCGGGACTAGTCCCTACAATGAGCAGTTCTTC.

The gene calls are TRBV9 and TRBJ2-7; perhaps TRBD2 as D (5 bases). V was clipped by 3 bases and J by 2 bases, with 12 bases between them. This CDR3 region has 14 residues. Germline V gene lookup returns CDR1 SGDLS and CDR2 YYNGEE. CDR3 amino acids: CASSERGLPYEQYF. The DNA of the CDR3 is TGTGCCAGCAGCGAACGGGGTCTACCCTACGAGCAGTACTTC.

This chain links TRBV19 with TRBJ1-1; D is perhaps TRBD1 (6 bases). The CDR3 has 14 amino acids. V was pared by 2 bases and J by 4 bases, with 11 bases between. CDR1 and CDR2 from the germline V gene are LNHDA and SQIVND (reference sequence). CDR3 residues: CASSILGGVTEAFF. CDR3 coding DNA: TGTGCCAGTAGTATACTTGGGGGCGTCACTGAAGCTTTCTTT.

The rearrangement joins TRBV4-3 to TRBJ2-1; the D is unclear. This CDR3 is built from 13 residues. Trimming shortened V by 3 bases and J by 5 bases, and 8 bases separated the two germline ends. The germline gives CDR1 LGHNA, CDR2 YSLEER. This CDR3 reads CASSHKLDNEQFF. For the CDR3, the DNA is TGCGCCAGCAGCCACAAGCTTGACAATGAGCAGTTCTTC.

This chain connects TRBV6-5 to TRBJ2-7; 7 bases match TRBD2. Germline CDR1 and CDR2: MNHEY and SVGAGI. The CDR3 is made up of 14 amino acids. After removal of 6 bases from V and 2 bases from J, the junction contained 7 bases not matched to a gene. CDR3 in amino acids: CASSPGGLAYEQYF. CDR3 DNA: TGTGCCAGCAGCCCGGGGGGTTTGGCCTACGAGCAGTACTTC.

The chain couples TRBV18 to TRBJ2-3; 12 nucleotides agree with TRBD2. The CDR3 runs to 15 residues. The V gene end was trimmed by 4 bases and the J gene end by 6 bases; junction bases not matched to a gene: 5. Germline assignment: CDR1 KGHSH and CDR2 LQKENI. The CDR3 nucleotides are TGTGCCAGCTCACTTGGACTAGCGGGGTCGGATACGCAGTATTTT. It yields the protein CASSLGLAGSDTQYF.

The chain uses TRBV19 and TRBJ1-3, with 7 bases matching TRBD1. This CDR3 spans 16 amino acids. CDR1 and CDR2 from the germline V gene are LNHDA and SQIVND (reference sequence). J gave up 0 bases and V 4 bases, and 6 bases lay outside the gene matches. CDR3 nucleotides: TGTGCCAGTAGTAGAGGACAGGATGACTCTGGAAACACCATATATTTT. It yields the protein CASSRGQDDSGNTIYF.

This chain's CDR3 is CSVDEGTGGLRGYGYTF. The CDR3 nucleotides are TGCAGCGTGGACGAGGGGACAGGGGGTTTACGCGGCTATGGCTACACCTTC. V and J are TRBV29-1 and TRBJ1-2, with 11 nucleotides matching TRBD1. Germline V gives CDR1 SQVTM, CDR2 ANQGSEA. The J segment lost 4 bases and the V segment lost 6 bases, leaving 16 bases of the junction unmatched. CDR3 length: 17 amino acids.

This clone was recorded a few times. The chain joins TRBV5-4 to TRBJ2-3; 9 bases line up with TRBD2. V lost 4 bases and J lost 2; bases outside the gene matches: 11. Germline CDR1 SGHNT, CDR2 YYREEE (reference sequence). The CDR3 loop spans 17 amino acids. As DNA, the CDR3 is TGTGCCAGCAGCCCCGGACTAGCGAGGGTAGACACAGATACGCAGTATTTT. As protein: CASSPGLARVDTDTQYF. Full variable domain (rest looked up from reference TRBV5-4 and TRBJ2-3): ETGVTQSPTHLIKTRGQQVTLRCSSQSGHNTVSWYQQALGQGPQFIFQYYREEENGRGNFPPRFSGLQFPNYSSELNVNALELDDSALYLCASSPGLARVDTDTQYFGPGTRLTVL.

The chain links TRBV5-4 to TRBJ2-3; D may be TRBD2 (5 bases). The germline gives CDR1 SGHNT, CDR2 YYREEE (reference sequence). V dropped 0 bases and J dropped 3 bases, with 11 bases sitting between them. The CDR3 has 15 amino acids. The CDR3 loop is CASSLDSGFTDTQYF. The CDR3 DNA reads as TGTGCCAGCAGCTTGGATTCGGGGTTTACAGATACGCAGTATTTT.

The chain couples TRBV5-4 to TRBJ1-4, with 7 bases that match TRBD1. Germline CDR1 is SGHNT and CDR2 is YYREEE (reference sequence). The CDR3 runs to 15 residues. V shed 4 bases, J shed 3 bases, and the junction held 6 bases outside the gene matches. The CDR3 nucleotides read TGTGCCAGCAGCCCCGGACAGGAGCCTAATGAAAAACTGTTTTTT. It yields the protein CASSPGQEPNEKLFF.

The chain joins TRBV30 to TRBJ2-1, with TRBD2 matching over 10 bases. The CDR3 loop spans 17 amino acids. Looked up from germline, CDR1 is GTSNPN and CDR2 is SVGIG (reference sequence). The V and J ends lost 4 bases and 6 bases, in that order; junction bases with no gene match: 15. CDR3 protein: CAWIPSGRVLEFNEQFF. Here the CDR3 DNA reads TGTGCCTGGATACCCAGCGGGAGGGTACTAGAGTTCAATGAGCAGTTCTTC.

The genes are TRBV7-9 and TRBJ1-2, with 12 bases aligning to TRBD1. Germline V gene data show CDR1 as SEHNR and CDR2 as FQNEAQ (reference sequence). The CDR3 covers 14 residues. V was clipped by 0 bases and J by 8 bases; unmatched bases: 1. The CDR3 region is CASSLAGTGGGYTF. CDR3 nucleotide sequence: TGTGCCAGCAGCTTAGCAGGGACAGGGGGCGGCTACACCTTC.

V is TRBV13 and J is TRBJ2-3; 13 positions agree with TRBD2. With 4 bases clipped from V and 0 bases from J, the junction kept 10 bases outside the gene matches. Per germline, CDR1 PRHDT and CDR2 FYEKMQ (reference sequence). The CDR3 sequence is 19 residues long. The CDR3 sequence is CASSSELAGGTTSTDTQYF. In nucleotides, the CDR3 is TGTGCCAGCAGCTCCGAACTAGCGGGGGGGACAACTAGCACAGATACGCAGTATTTT.

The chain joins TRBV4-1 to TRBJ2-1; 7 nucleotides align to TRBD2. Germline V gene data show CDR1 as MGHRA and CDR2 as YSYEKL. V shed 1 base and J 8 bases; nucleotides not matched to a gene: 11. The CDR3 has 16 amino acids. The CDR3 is CASSQVFSGLGDEQFF. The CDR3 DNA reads TGCGCCAGCAGCCAAGTTTTTAGCGGGTTGGGGGATGAGCAGTTCTTC.

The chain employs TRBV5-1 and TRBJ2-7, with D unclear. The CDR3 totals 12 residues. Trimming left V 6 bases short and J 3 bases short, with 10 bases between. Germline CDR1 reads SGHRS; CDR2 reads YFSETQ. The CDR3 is CASIAENYEQYF. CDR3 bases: TGCGCCAGCATTGCGGAAAACTACGAGCAGTACTTC.

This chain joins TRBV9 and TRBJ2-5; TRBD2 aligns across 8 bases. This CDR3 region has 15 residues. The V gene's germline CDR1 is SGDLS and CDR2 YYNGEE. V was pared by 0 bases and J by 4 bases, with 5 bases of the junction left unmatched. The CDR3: CASSVAGAGAETQYF. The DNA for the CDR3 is TGTGCCAGCAGCGTAGCCGGAGCGGGAGCAGAGACCCAGTACTTC.

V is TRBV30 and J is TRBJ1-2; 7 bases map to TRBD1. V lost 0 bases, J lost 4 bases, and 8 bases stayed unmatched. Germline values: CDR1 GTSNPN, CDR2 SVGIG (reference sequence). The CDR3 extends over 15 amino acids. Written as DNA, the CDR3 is TGTGCCTGGAGTGTATCAACAGGGGAATTCTATGGCTACACCTTC. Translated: CAWSVSTGEFYGYTF.

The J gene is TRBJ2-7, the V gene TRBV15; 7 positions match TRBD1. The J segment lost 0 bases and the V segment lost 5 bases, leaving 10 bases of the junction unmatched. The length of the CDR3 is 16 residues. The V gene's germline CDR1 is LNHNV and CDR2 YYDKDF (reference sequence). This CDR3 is CATSGFGTENSYEQYF. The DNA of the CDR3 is TGTGCCACCAGCGGATTTGGGACAGAAAACTCCTACGAGCAGTACTTC.

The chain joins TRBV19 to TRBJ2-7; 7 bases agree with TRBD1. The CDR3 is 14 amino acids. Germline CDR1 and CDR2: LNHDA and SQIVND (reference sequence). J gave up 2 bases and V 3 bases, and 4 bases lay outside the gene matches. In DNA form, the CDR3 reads TGTGCCAGTAGTATCGTTCAGGGGGCCTACGAGCAGTACTTC. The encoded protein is CASSIVQGAYEQYF.

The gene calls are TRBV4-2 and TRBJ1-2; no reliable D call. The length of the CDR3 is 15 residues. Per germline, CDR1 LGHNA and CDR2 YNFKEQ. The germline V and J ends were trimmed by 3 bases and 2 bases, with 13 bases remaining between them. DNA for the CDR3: TGTGCCAGCAGCCAGGAGGGAGCCGCGAACTATGGCTACACCTTC. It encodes CASSQEGAANYGYTF.

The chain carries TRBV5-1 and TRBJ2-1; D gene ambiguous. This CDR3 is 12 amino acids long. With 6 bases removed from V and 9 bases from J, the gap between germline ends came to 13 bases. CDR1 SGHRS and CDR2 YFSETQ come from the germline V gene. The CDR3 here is CASKLVVGEQFF. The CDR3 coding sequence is TGCGCCAGCAAACTGGTGGTTGGTGAGCAGTTCTTC.

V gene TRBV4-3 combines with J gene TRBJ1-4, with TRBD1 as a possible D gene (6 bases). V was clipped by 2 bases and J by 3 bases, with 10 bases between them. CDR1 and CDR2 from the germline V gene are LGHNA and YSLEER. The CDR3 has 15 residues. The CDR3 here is CASSQFRGANEKLFF. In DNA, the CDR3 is TGCGCCAGCAGCCAATTCAGGGGCGCTAATGAAAAACTGTTTTTT.

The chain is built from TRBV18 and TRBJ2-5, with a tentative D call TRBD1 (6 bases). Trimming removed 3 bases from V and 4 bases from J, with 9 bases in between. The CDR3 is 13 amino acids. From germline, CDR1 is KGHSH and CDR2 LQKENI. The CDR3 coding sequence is TGTGCCAGCTCACCGGGGGCGGGAGAGACCCAGTACTTC. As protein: CASSPGAGETQYF.

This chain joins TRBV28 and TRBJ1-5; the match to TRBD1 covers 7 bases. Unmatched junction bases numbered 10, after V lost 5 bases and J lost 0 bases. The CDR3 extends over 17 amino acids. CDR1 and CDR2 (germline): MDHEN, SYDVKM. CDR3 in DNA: TGTGCCAGCAGTCCAGAGACAGGGCCTTATAGCAATCAGCCCCAGCATTTT. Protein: CASSPETGPYSNQPQHF.